This is a list of T cell receptor beta chains from one sample in a study of T cells in Graves' hyperthyroidism and ophthalmopathy. TCRdb passed the multiplex PCR reads through MiXCR, listing each CDR3 protein once. The sample shows about 560,000 distinct CDR3 sequences, approximately 14% of them seen only once. Sequenced input: blood. These receptors all come from a woman aged 25 to 39 with Graves' hyperthyroidism. Both conserved end residues are trimmed from each CDR3.

V gene	J gene	CDR3 length	CDR3 protein
TRBV4-1	TRBJ2-7	13	ASSYGGDSSYEQY
TRBV20-1	TRBJ2-7	13	SARIAGAWSYEQY
TRBV5-1	TRBJ2-1	13	ASSLVVQIYNEQF
TRBV12-3/TRBV12-4	TRBJ1-2	13	ASRPTGVSNYGYT
TRBV11-2	TRBJ2-5	14	ASSLEASGSDETQY
TRBV4-1	TRBJ1-2	14	ASSQVWTPANYGYT
TRBV2	TRBJ2-3	10	ASSESLDTQY
TRBV6-2/TRBV6-3	TRBJ2-7	11	ASRKTGSDEQY
TRBV7-7	TRBJ2-5	13	ASSLGRGWQETQY
TRBV19	TRBJ2-1	13	ASKAGVGSYNEQF
TRBV27	TRBJ2-1	12	ASSLNPFNGEQF
TRBV2	TRBJ2-1	9	ASSEYDEQF
TRBV27	TRBJ2-4	14	ASSLSGDPDQNIQY
TRBV7-9	TRBJ2-3	12	ASSTPGVPDTQY
TRBV4-1	TRBJ2-1	14	ASSRGLAGGGNEQF
TRBV20-1	TRBJ2-3	12	SANDWVRTDTQY
TRBV11-2	TRBJ2-2	17	ASSAQDMITGTPIGELF
TRBV4-3	TRBJ2-2	11	ASSQDNTGELF
TRBV12-3/TRBV12-4	TRBJ2-7	10	ASSLDRKVQY
TRBV20-1	TRBJ1-4	13	SARDLGTAFEKLF
TRBV6-2/TRBV6-3	TRBJ2-1	11	ASSPDPYNEQF